This passage covers 13 T cell receptor beta chains from one sample sequenced in a study of human T cells and chemical hapten exposure. From the RACE reads, TCRdb called clonotypes with MiXCR, one entry per CDR3 protein. The repertoire includes over 85,000 distinct CDR3 sequences, 9.3% of them detected once, and just over 2% sits in the top ten. Time point meaning: patch test 2, 6 weeks after DPC sensitization. The treatment is: therapeutic diphenylcyclopropenone sensitization with weekly scalp DPC. Source: whole blood, taken in connection with sensitization to the hapten diphenylcyclopropenone (DPC). These receptors were collected from a woman aged 40 to 49 with alopecia areata. Some clones in this sample may be carry-over from other donors' samples.

The V and J genes are TRBV6-2 or TRBV6-3 and TRBJ1-2; no clear D gene. Germline loops: CDR1 MNHEY, CDR2 SVGEGT. Between the trimmed V and J ends, which lost 6 bases and 0 bases, there was a span of 8 bases. The length of the CDR3 is 13 residues. CDR3 loop: CASSHTTNYGYTF. The CDR3 bases are TGTGCCAGCAGCCACACAACTAACTATGGCTACACCTTC.

The chain has TRBV7-9 and TRBJ2-2; 10 nucleotides agree with TRBD2. The J segment lost 5 bases and the V segment lost 6 bases, leaving 6 bases of the junction unmatched. The CDR3 runs 15 residues. Germline CDR1 and CDR2: SEHNR and FQNEAQ (reference sequence). The CDR3 is CASRLTSGTTGELFF. DNA for the CDR3: TGTGCCAGCAGGCTCACTAGCGGGACGACCGGGGAGCTGTTTTTT.

The chain is built from TRBV10-3 and TRBJ2-1; 7 bases line up with TRBD2. Unmatched junction bases numbered 15, after V lost 6 bases and J lost 7 bases. The CDR3 runs to 16 residues. Germline V gene sequence: CDR1 ENHRY, CDR2 SYGVKD. The CDR3 DNA sequence: TGTGCCATCAGCGCCCAAATTGGCGGGAGAGGGAATGAGCAGTTCTTC. This translates into CAISAQIGGRGNEQFF.

This clonotype came up a few times. V is TRBV7-2 and J is TRBJ2-5; possibly TRBD2 for D (6 bases). Trimming removed 6 bases at V and 2 bases at J, with 13 bases between. Per germline, CDR1 SGHTA and CDR2 FQGNSA. This CDR3 has 14 residues. This chain's CDR3 is CASSKTGRQETQYF. CDR3 coding DNA: TGTGCCAGCAGTAAAACCGGGAGACAAGAGACCCAGTACTTC.

There are many counts of this clonotype. V is TRBV28 and J is TRBJ2-5, with a possible D match to TRBD1 (5 bases). CDR3 length: 12 residues. Trimming took 4 bases from V and 8 from J, leaving 11 bases between them. Germline V gene lookup returns CDR1 MDHEN and CDR2 SYDVKM. The CDR3 DNA is TGTGCCAGCAGTTCAGGGTTCGATACCCAGTACTTC. It is translated as CASSSGFDTQYF.

This clonotype was counted at least ten times. The chain recombines TRBV6-2 or TRBV6-3 with TRBJ2-7, with 9 bases identical to TRBD2. CDR3 length: 13 residues. V shed 5 bases, J shed 4 bases, and the junction held 3 bases outside the gene matches. In germline, CDR1 is MNHEY, CDR2 SVGEGT. The CDR3 bases are TGTGCCAGCAGTCTAGCGGGACGGTACGAGCAGTACTTC. It codes for CASSLAGRYEQYF.

This clonotype was observed at least ten times. The rearrangement links TRBV13 to TRBJ2-1; 10 bases match TRBD2. V dropped 2 bases and J dropped 5; count of bases not matched to a gene: 9. The CDR3 is 17 amino acids. Germline values: CDR1 PRHDT, CDR2 FYEKMQ (reference sequence). CDR3 protein: CASSLSLGLAIDNEQFF. Written as DNA, the CDR3 is TGTGCCAGCAGCTTAAGCTTGGGACTAGCGATAGACAATGAGCAGTTCTTC.

The sample holds many counts of this clonotype. The genes are TRBV6-1 and TRBJ1-1; 9 nucleotides line up with TRBD1. Germline V lookup: CDR1 MNHNS, CDR2 SASEGT. Losses at the gene ends were 6 bases for V and 7 bases for J; bases not matched to a gene: 9. The CDR3 runs 14 residues. CDR3 DNA: TGTGCCAGCAGCATGGGACAGGGCGTCGGTGAAGCTTTCTTT. This encodes CASSMGQGVGEAFF.

This chain connects TRBV9 to TRBJ2-3; D unresolved. CDR3 length: 13 amino acids. The V end was cut by 3 bases, the J end by 2 bases, with 7 bases between. CDR1 and CDR2 from the germline V gene are SGDLS and YYNGEE. CDR3 DNA sequence: TGTGCCAGCAGCGCCCGGACCACAGATACGCAGTATTTT. This encodes CASSARTTDTQYF.

The V gene is TRBV5-6, the J gene TRBJ2-3, with a weak D call TRBD2 (5 bases). V lost 2 bases to trimming and J lost 5 bases, with 9 bases between them. Germline V lookup: CDR1 SGHDT, CDR2 YYEEEE. The CDR3 length is 13 residues. The CDR3 coding sequence is TGTGCCAGCAGCTTCGCCGGGGAAGATACGCAGTATTTT. This sequence encodes CASSFAGEDTQYF.

This clonotype was counted at least ten times. The chain recombines TRBV20-1 with TRBJ2-7, with D hard to call. This CDR3 spans 20 amino acids. Trimming took 0 bases from V and 0 from J, leaving 27 bases between them. CDR1 DFQATT and CDR2 SNEGSKA come from the germline V gene (reference sequence). CDR3 region: CSARDNLPGSRRQSSYEQYF. DNA of the CDR3: TGCAGTGCTAGAGATAATCTCCCTGGCTCGCGGCGGCAGAGCTCCTACGAGCAGTACTTC.

With regard to this clonotype: A read error may explain this, as a much larger clone is one base away. The rearrangement uses TRBV6-1 and TRBJ2-2, with 12 bases fitting TRBD2. Germline trimming cut 2 bases from V and 4 bases from J; bases unmatched to any gene: 2. The CDR3 has 16 residues. From germline, CDR1 is MNHNS and CDR2 SASEGT. CDR3 DNA: TGTGCCAGCAGTGAAAGACTAGCGGGGGTCACCGGGGAGCTGTTTTTT. It is translated as CASSERLAGVTGELFF.

The V gene is TRBV12-3 or TRBV12-4, the J gene TRBJ1-2; no definite D call. The CDR3 spans 11 residues. V lost 5 bases to trimming and J lost 5 bases, with 6 bases between them. The CDR3 loop reads CASSRQYGYTF. CDR3 in DNA: TGTGCCAGCAGTCGCCAATATGGCTACACCTTC.